This T cell receptor (beta chain) is drawn from a study of a mutant IDH1 vaccine in newly diagnosed glioma. Sequencing used immunoSEQ multiplex PCR; TCRdb keeps in-frame clones, though not all of them. The sample includes more than 30,000 clones, 90% of them seen just once. Specified time point: week 47, end of study. Doses of 300 ug of mutant IDH1 20-mer peptide were given with topical imiquimod. The germline V gene has CDR1 SGHKS and CDR2 YYEKEE (reference sequence). The CDR3 consists of 14 residues. V lost 0 bases to trimming and J lost 12 bases; unmatched junction nucleotides: 11. This clone was picked up one time. Its antigen is unknown.

The clonotype originates from a woman aged 40-49 years with glioma. This rearrangement joins TRBV5-5 to TRBJ2-7, with 8 bases lining up with TRBD1. Source: PBMCs, taken from a glioma patient whose treatment included an IDH1 peptide vaccine. The DNA for the CDR3 is TGTGCCAGCAGCTTGGGTCAGGGGGCTTTCGTTCTGTACTTC. Protein product: CASSLGQGAFVLYF.